This T cell receptor (beta chain) derives from a study of blood T cell repertoires in COVID-19. Authors' methods: Cell counts per sample came from amplifying reference gene primers. The method was immunoSEQ multiplex PCR; TCRdb's version includes in-frame clones alone and lacks a portion of them. For V, J and clone size, that table is used; D and trimming come from the DNA. The data hold roughly 150,000 clones, with approximately 82% observed a single time. The receptor was derived from a woman between 70 and 85 years old who had recovered from COVID-19. The sequencing sample was made of peripheral blood.

The chain's CDR3 is CASSLIRREQLFF. The CDR3, as DNA: TGTGCCAGCAGCTTGATACGGCGGGAACAACTGTTTTTT. V and J are TRBV7-9 and TRBJ1-4; D unclear. This CDR3 spans 13 amino acids. V was cut by 3 bases and J by 12 bases, with 14 bases left in between. Germline CDR1 reads SEHNR; CDR2 reads FQNEAQ (reference sequence).